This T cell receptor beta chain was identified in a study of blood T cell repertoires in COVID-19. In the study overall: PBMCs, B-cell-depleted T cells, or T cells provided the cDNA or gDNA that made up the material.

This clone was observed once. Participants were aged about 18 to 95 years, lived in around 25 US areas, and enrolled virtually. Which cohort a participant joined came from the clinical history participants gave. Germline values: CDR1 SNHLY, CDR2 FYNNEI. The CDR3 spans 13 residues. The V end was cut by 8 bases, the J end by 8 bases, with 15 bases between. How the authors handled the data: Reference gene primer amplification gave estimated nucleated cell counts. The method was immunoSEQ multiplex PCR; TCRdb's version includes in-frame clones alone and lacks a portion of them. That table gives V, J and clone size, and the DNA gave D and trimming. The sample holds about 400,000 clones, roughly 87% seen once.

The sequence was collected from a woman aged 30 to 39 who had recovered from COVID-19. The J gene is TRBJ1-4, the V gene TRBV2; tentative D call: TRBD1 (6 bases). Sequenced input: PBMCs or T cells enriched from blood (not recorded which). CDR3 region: CASCGGQWEKLFF. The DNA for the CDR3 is TGTGCCAGCTGTGGGGGCCAGTGGGAAAAACTGTTTTTT.